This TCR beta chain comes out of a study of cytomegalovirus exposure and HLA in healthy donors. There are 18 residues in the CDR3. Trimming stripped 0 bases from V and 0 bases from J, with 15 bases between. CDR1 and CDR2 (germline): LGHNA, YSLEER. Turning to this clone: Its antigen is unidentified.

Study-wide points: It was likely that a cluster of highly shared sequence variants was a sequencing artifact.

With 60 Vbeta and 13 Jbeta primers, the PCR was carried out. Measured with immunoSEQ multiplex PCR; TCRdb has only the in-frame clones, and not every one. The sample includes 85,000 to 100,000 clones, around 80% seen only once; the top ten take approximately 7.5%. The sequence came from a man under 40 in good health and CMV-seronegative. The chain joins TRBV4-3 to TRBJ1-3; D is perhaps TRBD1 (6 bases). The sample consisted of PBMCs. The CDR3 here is CASSQDPAGASSGNTIYF. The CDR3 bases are TGCGCCAGCAGCCAAGATCCCGCAGGGGCAAGCTCTGGAAACACCATATATTTT.